These 26 T cell receptor beta chains came from one sample sequenced in a study of T-cell reconstitution after alpha-beta-depleted transplantation in children. Unique molecular identifiers were incorporated when the TCRbeta library was constructed. Each CDR3 protein is one row after TCRdb ran MiXCR on the PCR reads. This repertoire shows a few hundred thousand distinct CDR3 sequences, 12% found once; its top ten account for about 5.4%. The sample in question was PBMCs from the stem cell graft donor, obtained from the stem cell graft. The receptors here all came from a human donor who donated a stem cell graft to a child with combined immunodeficiency.

The chain joins TRBV20-1 to TRBJ2-5; the D call may be TRBD1 or TRBD2 (6 bases each). From germline, CDR1 is DFQATT and CDR2 SNEGSKA (reference sequence). The CDR3 loop spans 17 amino acids. The V end was cut by 1 base, the J end by 2 bases, with 20 bases between. The DNA for the CDR3 is TGCAGTGCTAGAGTACCACAGGGTCGGGGACTTCAAGAGACCCAGTACTTC. Protein sequence: CSARVPQGRGLQETQYF.

This clonotype was seen a handful of times. The rearrangement joins TRBV30 to TRBJ1-6, with 8 bases that match TRBD1. After removal of 3 bases from V and 14 bases from J, the junction contained 3 bases not matched to a gene. CDR3 length: 11 residues. CDR1 is GTSNPN and CDR2 is SVGIG in the germline V gene (reference sequence). CDR3 nucleotides: TGTGCCTGGAGGCAGGGGGCCTCCCTCCACTTT. It specifies CAWRQGASLHF.

This rearrangement joins TRBV5-1 to TRBJ2-7; TRBD1 is a possible D gene (6 bases). Looked up from germline, CDR1 is SGHRS and CDR2 is YFSETQ. The ends were cut back, 3 bases at V and 2 bases at J, with 12 bases in the middle. The CDR3 is 14 residues long. CDR3 sequence: CASSSTGRTYEQYF. In DNA, the CDR3 is TGCGCCAGCAGCTCGACAGGTCGGACCTACGAGCAGTACTTC.

The chain is built from TRBV20-1 and TRBJ2-6, with D possibly TRBD1 on 5 matching bases. CDR3 length: 12 amino acids. Looked up from germline, CDR1 is DFQATT and CDR2 is SNEGSKA (reference sequence). The CDR3 region has the DNA TGCAGCGCTGAAGGGGCAGCCAACGTCCTGACTTTC. This encodes CSAEGAANVLTF.

This chain links TRBV24-1 with TRBJ2-7, with TRBD1 matching 12 bases. J gave up 6 bases and V 4 bases, and 6 bases lay outside the gene matches. Germline loops: CDR1 KGHDR, CDR2 SFDVKD. The CDR3 runs to 15 residues. The CDR3 is CATSDPGQGAGEQYF. The CDR3 DNA reads TGTGCCACCAGTGACCCGGGACAGGGGGCCGGCGAGCAGTACTTC.

This clonotype was seen repeatedly, ten times or more. The chain links TRBV15 to TRBJ2-7, with D possibly being TRBD2 (6 bases). CDR3 length: 14 amino acids. In germline, CDR1 is LNHNV, CDR2 YYDKDF (reference sequence). The V end lost 5 bases, the J end lost 3 bases, and 14 bases lay between the germline ends. In DNA, the CDR3 is TGTGCCACCAGCGGCCCTGGGGAGGTCTACGAGCAGTACTTC. This sequence encodes CATSGPGEVYEQYF.

The chain employs TRBV12-3 or TRBV12-4 and TRBJ1-1; the D gene is possibly TRBD1 (5 bases). This CDR3 comprises 12 residues. V shed 10 bases and J shed 7 bases, with 16 bases lying between them. The DNA for the CDR3 is TGTGCCACCAGCCCCGGCAGGGTTGAAGCTTTCTTT. This codes for CATSPGRVEAFF.

This clonotype showed up just a few times. The rearrangement joins TRBV24-1 to TRBJ2-1, with TRBD2 identical over 11 bases. The CDR3 consists of 16 residues. The J segment lost 4 bases and the V segment lost 4 bases, leaving 5 bases of the junction unmatched. Germline V gives CDR1 KGHDR, CDR2 SFDVKD. CDR3: CATSDPGLAEYNEQFF. The DNA of the CDR3 is TGTGCCACCAGTGACCCGGGACTAGCGGAGTACAATGAGCAGTTCTTC.

The sample holds a few counts of this clonotype. This chain connects TRBV7-2 to TRBJ2-7; 11 nucleotides line up with TRBD1. Germline CDR1 reads SGHTA; CDR2 reads FQGNSA. V shed 4 bases, J shed 6 bases, and the junction held 8 bases outside the gene matches. This CDR3 comprises 15 residues. The CDR3 DNA reads TGTGCCAGCAGCTCCCGGACAGGGGGCGGTTCCGAGCAGTACTTC. This encodes CASSSRTGGGSEQYF. Using reference TRBV7-2 and TRBJ2-7 for the parts outside the CDR3, the full variable domain is GAGVSQSPSNKVTEKGKDVELRCDPISGHTALYWYRQSLGQGLEFLIYFQGNSAPDKSGLPSDRFSAERTGGSVSTLTIQRTQQEDSAVYLCASSSRTGGGSEQYFGPGTRLTVT.

V and J are TRBV12-3 or TRBV12-4 and TRBJ2-7, with D possibly being TRBD1 or TRBD2 (6 bases each). V lost 5 bases and J lost 6, with 20 bases in between. CDR3 length: 15 amino acids. In DNA, the CDR3 is TGTGCCAGCAGTCCCAGCGCAGGGGTCGGGGGCGAGCAGTACTTC. Translating gives CASSPSAGVGGEQYF.

In regard to this clonotype: Germline is not matched at one junction end, which may reflect a read error. V and J are TRBV7-7 and TRBJ2-7; 7 nucleotides agree with TRBD1. Per the germline V gene, CDR1 is SSHAT and CDR2 is FNYEAQ (reference sequence). This CDR3 comprises 15 residues. CDR3 nucleotide sequence: TGTGCTAGCAGCTCCACCCGGGACAGAACCTACGAGCAGTACTTC. Translated: CASSSTRDRTYEQYF.

The sample holds many counts of this clonotype. The chain uses TRBV7-8 and TRBJ2-7, with D unresolved. CDR1 is SGHVS and CDR2 is FQNEAQ in the germline V gene. The CDR3 is made up of 14 amino acids. V shed 1 base and J shed 2 bases, with 9 bases lying between them. The CDR3: CASSLEAYTYEQYF. The DNA of the CDR3 is TGTGCCAGCAGCTTAGAAGCATACACCTACGAGCAGTACTTC.

The rearrangement links TRBV7-8 to TRBJ2-3; D perhaps matches TRBD1 (6 bases). Germline V lookup: CDR1 SGHVS, CDR2 FQNEAQ. Trimming pared 4 bases from V and 0 bases from J, leaving 11 bases between. The CDR3 sequence is 15 residues long. CDR3 DNA sequence: TGTGCCAGCAGCTACGGACAGCCTAGCACAGATACGCAGTATTTT. Amino acid sequence: CASSYGQPSTDTQYF.

This clonotype was detected ten times or more. The rearrangement joins TRBV9 to TRBJ2-7; either TRBD1 or TRBD2 may fit D (5 bases each). CDR1 SGDLS and CDR2 YYNGEE come from the germline V gene. Trimming removed 2 bases at V and 5 bases at J, with 8 bases between. The CDR3 extends over 12 amino acids. This chain's CDR3 is CASSVTGHEQYF. For the CDR3, the DNA is TGTGCCAGCAGCGTCACGGGGCACGAGCAGTACTTC. The full variable domain, its missing parts supplied by reference TRBV9 and TRBJ2-7, is DSGVTQTPKHLITATGQRVTLRCSPRSGDLSVYWYQQSLDQGLQFLIQYYNGEERAKGNILERFSAQQFPDLHSELNLSSLELGDSALYFCASSVTGHEQYFGPGTRLTVT.

This clonotype was counted only a few times. J is TRBJ2-3 and V is TRBV5-1, with 8 bases identical to TRBD2. Germline V gene sequence: CDR1 SGHRS, CDR2 YFSETQ. V lost 4 bases to trimming and J lost 1 base; unmatched junction nucleotides: 8. CDR3 size: 16 residues. CDR3 DNA sequence: TGCGCCAGCAGCCAGGGACTAGGAGAAGGCACAGATACGCAGTATTTT. It translates to CASSQGLGEGTDTQYF.

This clonotype was observed many times. The chain joins TRBV5-1 to TRBJ2-3, with unresolved D. Germline lookup yields CDR1 SGHRS and CDR2 YFSETQ. V shed 2 bases and J shed 6 bases, with 13 bases lying between them. There are 14 residues in the CDR3. Here the CDR3 DNA reads TGCGCCAGCAGCTTCGGACCCCAAGGGGATACGCAGTATTTT. Amino acid sequence: CASSFGPQGDTQYF.

This clonotype was detected a few times. The chain combines TRBV25-1 with TRBJ1-6; no clear D. V dropped 2 bases and J dropped 6 bases, with 8 bases sitting between them. The CDR3 covers 14 residues. Germline assignment: CDR1 MGHDK and CDR2 SYGVNS. This CDR3 reads CASSEPQLNSPLHF. CDR3 nucleotides: TGTGCCAGCAGTGAACCACAGCTTAATTCACCCCTCCACTTT.

As to this clonotype: The junction and the germline gene differ at one end; a read error may be behind it. The CDR3 reads CASRQHGGNTGAFF. CDR3 nucleotide sequence: TGCGCCAGCAGACAACACGGGGGGAACACTGGAGCTTTCTTT. This chain connects TRBV5-1 to TRBJ1-1; a possible D gene is TRBD1 (5 bases). The V gene's germline CDR1 is SGHRS and CDR2 YFSETQ. The CDR3 totals 14 residues. Supplemented by reference TRBV5-1 and TRBJ1-1, the full variable domain reads KAGVTQTPRYLIKTRGQQVTLSCSPISGHRSVSWYQQTPGQGLQFLFEYFSETQRNKGNFPGRFSGRQFSNSRSEMNVSTLELGDSALYLCASRQHGGNTGAFFGQGTRLTVV.

There are many counts of this clonotype. The rearrangement joins TRBV5-6 to TRBJ1-5, with D unclear. The CDR3 totals 13 residues. Per germline, CDR1 SGHDT and CDR2 YYEEEE. V was pared by 1 base and J by 7 bases, with 9 bases between. CDR3: CASSLWGGQPQHF. CDR3 DNA sequence: TGTGCCAGCAGCTTGTGGGGAGGGCAGCCCCAGCATTTT.

Sample share makes this clonotype medium-sized (0.01 to 0.1%). The V gene is TRBV20-1, the J gene TRBJ2-7; 12 nucleotides line up with TRBD2. This CDR3 is 15 amino acids long. Germline V gene sequence: CDR1 DFQATT, CDR2 SNEGSKA (reference sequence). V lost 3 bases to trimming and J lost 7 bases; unmatched junction nucleotides: 10. CDR3 sequence reads: CSASSASGRAGEQYF. In DNA, the CDR3 is TGCAGTGCTAGTTCAGCTAGCGGGAGGGCGGGGGAGCAGTACTTC.

This clonotype has more than one count but fewer than ten. This sequence joins TRBV4-3 and TRBJ2-5; 9 bases map to TRBD2. Unmatched junction bases numbered 7, after V lost 3 bases and J lost 2 bases. The CDR3 extends over 16 amino acids. Germline CDR1 is LGHNA and CDR2 is YSLEER. CDR3 nucleotide sequence: TGCGCCAGCAGCCAGGCTAGCGGGGCATATCAAGAGACCCAGTACTTC. This translates into CASSQASGAYQETQYF.

This sequence joins TRBV30 and TRBJ2-2, with TRBD2 as a possible D gene (5 bases). The CDR3 is 17 amino acids. Germline V gene sequence: CDR1 GTSNPN, CDR2 SVGIG (reference sequence). V lost 1 base and J lost 3, with 18 bases in between. The CDR3 DNA is TGTGCCTGGAGTGGGTATCGTGACGGAGGCTACACCGGGGAGCTGTTTTTT. It is translated as CAWSGYRDGGYTGELFF.

This clonotype showed up many times. CDR3 in DNA: TGCGCCAGCAGCTTGGCCTTGGGACAGGGCTACAATGAGCAGTTCTTC. Translating gives CASSLALGQGYNEQFF. The chain recombines TRBV5-1 with TRBJ2-1; TRBD1 aligns across 9 bases. V lost 0 bases, J lost 3 bases, and 4 bases stayed unmatched. The CDR3 runs to 16 residues. Germline CDR1 and CDR2: SGHRS and YFSETQ.

This clonotype was found many times. The rearrangement links TRBV7-2 to TRBJ1-1, with D perhaps TRBD1 (6 bases). Germline V gives CDR1 SGHTA, CDR2 FQGNSA. V was shortened by 0 bases and J by 0 bases, with 17 bases between the two germline ends. The CDR3 extends over 18 amino acids. The CDR3 is CASSLALTGMEMNTEAFF. CDR3 coding DNA: TGTGCCAGCAGCTTAGCCCTGACAGGTATGGAAATGAACACTGAAGCTTTCTTT.

The chain uses TRBV20-1 and TRBJ1-5; D not certain. Germline CDR1 is DFQATT and CDR2 is SNEGSKA (reference sequence). V shed 6 bases and J shed 3 bases, with 12 bases lying between them. This CDR3 comprises 13 residues. CDR3: CSALGQINQPQHF. The CDR3 region has the DNA TGCAGTGCCCTAGGGCAGATCAATCAGCCCCAGCATTTT.

The V gene is TRBV12-3 or TRBV12-4, the J gene TRBJ2-3, with D possibly called TRBD1 or TRBD2 (6 bases each). Trimming removed 5 bases at V and 1 base at J, with 19 bases between. The CDR3 spans 17 residues. CDR3 region: CASSPPGGTPRTDTQYF. The CDR3, as DNA: TGTGCCAGCAGTCCACCAGGCGGGACACCTCGCACAGATACGCAGTATTTT.